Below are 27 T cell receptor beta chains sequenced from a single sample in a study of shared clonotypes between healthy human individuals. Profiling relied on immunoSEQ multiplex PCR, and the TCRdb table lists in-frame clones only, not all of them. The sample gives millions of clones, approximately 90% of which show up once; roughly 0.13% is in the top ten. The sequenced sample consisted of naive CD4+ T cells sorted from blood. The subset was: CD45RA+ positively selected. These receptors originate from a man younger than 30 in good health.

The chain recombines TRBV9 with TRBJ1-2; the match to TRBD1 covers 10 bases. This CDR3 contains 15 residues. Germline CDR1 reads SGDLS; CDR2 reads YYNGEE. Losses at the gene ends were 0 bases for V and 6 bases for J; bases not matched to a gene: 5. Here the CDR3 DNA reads TGTGCCAGCAGCGTAGGGGTGACAGGGGGCGATGGCTACACCTTC. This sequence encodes CASSVGVTGGDGYTF.

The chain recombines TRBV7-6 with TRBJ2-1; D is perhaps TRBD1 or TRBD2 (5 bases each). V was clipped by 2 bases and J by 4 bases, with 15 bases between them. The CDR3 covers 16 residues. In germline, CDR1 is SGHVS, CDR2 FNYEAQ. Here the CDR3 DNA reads TGTGCCAGCAGCTTACAGGGACGGACCCCTTACAATGAGCAGTTCTTC. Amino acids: CASSLQGRTPYNEQFF.

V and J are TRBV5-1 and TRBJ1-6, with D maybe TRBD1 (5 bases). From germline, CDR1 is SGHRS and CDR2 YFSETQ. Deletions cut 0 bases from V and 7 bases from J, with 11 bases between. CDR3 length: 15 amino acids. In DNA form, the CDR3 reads TGCGCCAGCAGCTTGGGGCCAGGGAAGAATTCACCCCTCCACTTT. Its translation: CASSLGPGKNSPLHF.

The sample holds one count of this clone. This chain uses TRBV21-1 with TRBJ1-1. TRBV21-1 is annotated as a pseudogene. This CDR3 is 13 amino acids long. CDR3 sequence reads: CASIWKANTEAFF. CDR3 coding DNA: TGTGCCAGCATATGGAAAGCGAACACTGAAGCTTTCTTT.

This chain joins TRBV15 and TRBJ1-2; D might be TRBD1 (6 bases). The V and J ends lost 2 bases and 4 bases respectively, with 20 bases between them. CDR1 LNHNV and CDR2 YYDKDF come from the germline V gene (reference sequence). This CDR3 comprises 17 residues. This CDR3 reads CATSRSGGGANFYGYTF. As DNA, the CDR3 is TGTGCCACCAGCAGATCCGGCGGGGGGGCTAATTTCTATGGCTACACCTTC.

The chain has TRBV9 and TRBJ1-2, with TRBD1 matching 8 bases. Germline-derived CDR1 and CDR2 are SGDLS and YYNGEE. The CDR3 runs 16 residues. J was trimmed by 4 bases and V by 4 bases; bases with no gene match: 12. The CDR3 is CASSPETGALLYGYTF. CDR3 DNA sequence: TGTGCCAGCAGCCCAGAGACAGGGGCCCTCCTCTATGGCTACACCTTC.

The CDR3 is CASSLADGSYGYTF. The CDR3 DNA reads as TGTGCCAGCAGCTTAGCCGACGGGTCCTATGGCTACACCTTC. The chain recombines TRBV11-2 with TRBJ1-2; unclear D gene. This CDR3 contains 14 residues. Germline V gives CDR1 SGHAT, CDR2 FQNNGV. The V and J ends lost 1 base and 4 bases respectively, with 10 bases between them.

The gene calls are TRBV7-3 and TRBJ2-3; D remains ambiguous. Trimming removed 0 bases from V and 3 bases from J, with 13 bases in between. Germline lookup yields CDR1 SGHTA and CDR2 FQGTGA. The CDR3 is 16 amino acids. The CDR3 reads CASSLTGSSITDTQYF. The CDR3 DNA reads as TGTGCCAGCAGCTTAACTGGCAGCTCGATAACAGATACGCAGTATTTT.

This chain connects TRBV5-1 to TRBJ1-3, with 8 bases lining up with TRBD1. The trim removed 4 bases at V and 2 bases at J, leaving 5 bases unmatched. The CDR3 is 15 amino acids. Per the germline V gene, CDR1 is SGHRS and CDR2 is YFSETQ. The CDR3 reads CASSPGTGTGNTIYF. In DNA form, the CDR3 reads TGCGCCAGCAGCCCCGGGACAGGCACTGGAAACACCATATATTTT. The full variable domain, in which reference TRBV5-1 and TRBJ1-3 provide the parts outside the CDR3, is KAGVTQTPRYLIKTRGQQVTLSCSPISGHRSVSWYQQTPGQGLQFLFEYFSETQRNKGNFPGRFSGRQFSNSRSEMNVSTLELGDSALYLCASSPGTGTGNTIYFGEGSWLTVV.

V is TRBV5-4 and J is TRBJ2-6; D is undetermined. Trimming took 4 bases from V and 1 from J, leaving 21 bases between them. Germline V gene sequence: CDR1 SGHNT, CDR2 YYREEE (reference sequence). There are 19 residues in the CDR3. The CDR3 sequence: CASSHSPLSMGSGANVLTF. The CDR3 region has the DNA TGTGCCAGCAGCCATTCCCCCTTGTCTATGGGGTCTGGGGCCAACGTCCTGACTTTC.

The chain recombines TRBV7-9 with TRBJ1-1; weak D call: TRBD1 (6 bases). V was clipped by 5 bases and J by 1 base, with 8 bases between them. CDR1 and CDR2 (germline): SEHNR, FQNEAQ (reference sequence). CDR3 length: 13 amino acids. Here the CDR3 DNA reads TGTGCCAGCAGCGGCAGGGGGAACACTGAAGCTTTCTTT. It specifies CASSGRGNTEAFF. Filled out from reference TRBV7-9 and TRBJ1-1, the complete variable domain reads DTGVSQNPRHKITKRGQNVTFRCDPISEHNRLYWYRQTLGQGPEFLTYFQNEAQLEKSRLLSDRFSAERPKGSFSTLEIQRTEQGDSAMYLCASSGRGNTEAFFGQGTRLTVV.

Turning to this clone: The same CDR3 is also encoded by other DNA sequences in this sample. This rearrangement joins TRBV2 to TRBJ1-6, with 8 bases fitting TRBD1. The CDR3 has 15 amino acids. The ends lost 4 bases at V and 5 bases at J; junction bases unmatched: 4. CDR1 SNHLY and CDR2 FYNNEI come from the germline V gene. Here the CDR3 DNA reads TGTGCCAGCAGTGTTGGACAGGGAAATAATTCACCCCTCCACTTT. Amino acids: CASSVGQGNNSPLHF.

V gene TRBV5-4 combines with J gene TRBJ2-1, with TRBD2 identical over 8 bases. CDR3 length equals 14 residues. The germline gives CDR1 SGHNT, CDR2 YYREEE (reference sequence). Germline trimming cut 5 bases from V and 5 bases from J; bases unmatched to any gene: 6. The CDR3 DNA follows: TGTGCCAGCAGTGGCAGCGGGAGAGACAATGAGCAGTTCTTC. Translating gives CASSGSGRDNEQFF.

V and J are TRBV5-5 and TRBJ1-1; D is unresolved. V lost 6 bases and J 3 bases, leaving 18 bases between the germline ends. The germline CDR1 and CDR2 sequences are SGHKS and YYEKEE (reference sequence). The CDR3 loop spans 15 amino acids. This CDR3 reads CASNRPLPGHTEAFF. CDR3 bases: TGTGCCAGCAACCGACCCCTTCCAGGCCACACTGAAGCTTTCTTT.

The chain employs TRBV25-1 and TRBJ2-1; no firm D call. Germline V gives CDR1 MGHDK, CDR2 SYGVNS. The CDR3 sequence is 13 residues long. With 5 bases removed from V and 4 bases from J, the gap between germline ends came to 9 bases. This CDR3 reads CASSLIVYNEQFF. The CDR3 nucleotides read TGTGCCAGCAGTTTGATTGTTTACAATGAGCAGTTCTTC.

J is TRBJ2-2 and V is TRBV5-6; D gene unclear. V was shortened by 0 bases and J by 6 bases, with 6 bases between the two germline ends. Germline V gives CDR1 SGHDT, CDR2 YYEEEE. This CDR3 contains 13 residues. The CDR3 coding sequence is TGTGCCAGCAGCTTGGTACGAGCCGGGGAGCTGTTTTTT. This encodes CASSLVRAGELFF.

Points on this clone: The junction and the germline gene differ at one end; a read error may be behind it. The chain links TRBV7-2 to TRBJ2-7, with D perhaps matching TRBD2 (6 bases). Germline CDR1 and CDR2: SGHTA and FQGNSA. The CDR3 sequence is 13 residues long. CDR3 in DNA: TGTGCCAGCAGCTTGGGGCGGGGCGGGACCTGTAACTTC. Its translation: CASSLGRGGTCNF.

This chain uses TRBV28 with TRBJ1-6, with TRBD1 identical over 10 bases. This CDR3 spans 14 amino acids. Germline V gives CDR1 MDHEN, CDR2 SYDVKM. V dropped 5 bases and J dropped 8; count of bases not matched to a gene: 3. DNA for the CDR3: TGTGCCAGCAGTAGAGACAGGGGGCATTCACCCCTCCACTTT. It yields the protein CASSRDRGHSPLHF.

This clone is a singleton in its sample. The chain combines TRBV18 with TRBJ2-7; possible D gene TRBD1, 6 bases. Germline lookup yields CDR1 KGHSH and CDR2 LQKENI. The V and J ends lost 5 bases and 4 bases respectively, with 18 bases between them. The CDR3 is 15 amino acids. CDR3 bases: TGTGCCAGCTCATCCGAGACAGGAAAGGAGTACGAGCAGTACTTC. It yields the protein CASSSETGKEYEQYF.

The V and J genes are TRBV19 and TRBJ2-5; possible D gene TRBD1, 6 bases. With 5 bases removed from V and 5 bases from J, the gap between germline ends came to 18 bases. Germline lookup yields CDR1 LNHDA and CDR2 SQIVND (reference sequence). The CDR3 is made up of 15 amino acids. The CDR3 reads CASSSPGTMGETQYF. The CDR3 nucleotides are TGTGCCAGTAGTTCGCCCGGGACAATGGGGGAGACCCAGTACTTC.

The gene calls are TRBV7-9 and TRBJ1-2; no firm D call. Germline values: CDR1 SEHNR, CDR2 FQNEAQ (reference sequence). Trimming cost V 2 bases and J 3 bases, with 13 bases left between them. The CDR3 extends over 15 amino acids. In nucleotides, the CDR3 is TGTGCCAGCAGCTTACAGTCGGACCGCGACTATGGCTACACCTTC. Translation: CASSLQSDRDYGYTF.

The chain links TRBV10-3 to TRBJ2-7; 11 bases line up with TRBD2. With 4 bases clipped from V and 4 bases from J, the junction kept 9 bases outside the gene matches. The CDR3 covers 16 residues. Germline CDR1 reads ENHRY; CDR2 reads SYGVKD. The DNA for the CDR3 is TGTGCCATCAGTGGAACCCTAGCGGGAGGACCTTACGAGCAGTACTTC. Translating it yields CAISGTLAGGPYEQYF.

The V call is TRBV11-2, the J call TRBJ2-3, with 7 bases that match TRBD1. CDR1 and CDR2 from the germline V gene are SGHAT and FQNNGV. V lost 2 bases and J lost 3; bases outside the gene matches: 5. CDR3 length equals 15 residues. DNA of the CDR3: TGTGCCAGCAGCTTAAGAGGGGGCGGGACAGATACGCAGTATTTT. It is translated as CASSLRGGGTDTQYF.

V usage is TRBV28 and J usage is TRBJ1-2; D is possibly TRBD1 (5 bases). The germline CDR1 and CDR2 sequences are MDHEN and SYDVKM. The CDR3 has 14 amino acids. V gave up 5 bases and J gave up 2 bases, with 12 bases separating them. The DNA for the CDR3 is TGTGCCAGCAGTCTTCCGGGGGGGAACTATGGCTACACCTTC. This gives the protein CASSLPGGNYGYTF.

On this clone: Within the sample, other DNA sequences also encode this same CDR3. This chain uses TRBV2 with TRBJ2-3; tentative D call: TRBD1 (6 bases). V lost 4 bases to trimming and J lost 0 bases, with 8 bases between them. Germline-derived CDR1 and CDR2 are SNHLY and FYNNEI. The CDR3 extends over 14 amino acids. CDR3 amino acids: CASSGGLSTDTQYF. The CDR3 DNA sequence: TGTGCCAGCAGTGGGGGGCTCAGCACAGATACGCAGTATTTT.

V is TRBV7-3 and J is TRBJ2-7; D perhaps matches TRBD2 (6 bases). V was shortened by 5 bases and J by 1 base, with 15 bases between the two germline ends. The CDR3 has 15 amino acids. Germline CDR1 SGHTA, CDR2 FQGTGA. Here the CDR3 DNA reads TGTGCCAGCAGCATAGGGGCTGGACTATCCTACGAGCAGTACTTC. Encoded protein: CASSIGAGLSYEQYF.

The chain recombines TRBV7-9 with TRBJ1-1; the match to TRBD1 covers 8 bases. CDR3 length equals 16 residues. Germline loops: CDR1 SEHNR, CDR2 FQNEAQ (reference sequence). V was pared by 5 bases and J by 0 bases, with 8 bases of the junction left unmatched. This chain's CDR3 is CASSAGQVDMNTEAFF. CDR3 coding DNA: TGTGCCAGCAGCGCGGGACAGGTAGACATGAACACTGAAGCTTTCTTT.